Sequencing of this TCR beta chain was carried out in a study of T cell responses to AZD1222 COVID-19 vaccine. Method: immunoSEQ multiplex PCR; TCRdb's copy keeps in-frame clones and lacks some. In the table there are roughly 180,000 clones, 90% of which are singletons. The CDR3 spans 12 residues. V lost 6 bases and J lost 0, with 5 bases in between. This clonotype was sampled from an adult in good health. Sequencing was performed on peripheral blood, taken on day 0 of AZD1222 vaccination. The chain links TRBV12-3 or TRBV12-4 to TRBJ2-5; D uncertain. CDR3 amino acids: CASSVDQETQYF. CDR3 in DNA: TGTGCCAGCAGCGTCGACCAAGAGACCCAGTACTTC.